This T cell receptor beta chain stems from a study of radiotherapy plus CTLA-4 blockade in lung cancer. Study results and limitations: Reported findings show early blood T cell clone dynamics, with interferon-beta, best predicted response. Clones of tumor-derived TCRs expanded in blood after radiotherapy plus ipilimumab.

About this clone itself: Its antigen is currently unknown.

The data were produced by immunoSEQ multiplex PCR, yet TCRdb's version contains in-frame clones alone and is incomplete. This table has roughly 50,000 clones, less than 90% appearing once. The V end was cut by 0 bases, the J end by 3 bases, with 13 bases between. Germline V gene lookup returns CDR1 SGHDT and CDR2 YYEEEE. The CDR3 is 16 amino acids. This sequence joins TRBV5-6 and TRBJ1-5; perhaps TRBD1 as D (5 bases). The clonotype comes from a human donor with non-small cell lung cancer that progressed on radiotherapy plus ipilimumab. Some clones in this sample may be carry-over from other donors' samples. Material: peripheral blood, obtained from a patient treated with radiotherapy plus ipilimumab. The CDR3 here is CASSLGSGATNQPQHF. For the CDR3, the DNA is TGTGCCAGCAGCTTGGGGTCTGGGGCAACCAATCAGCCCCAGCATTTT. Full variable domain (outside the CDR3, taken from reference TRBV5-6 and TRBJ1-5): DAGVTQSPTHLIKTRGQQVTLRCSPKSGHDTVSWYQQALGQGPQFIFQYYEEEERQRGNFPDRFSGHQFPNYSSELNVNALLLGDSALYLCASSLGSGATNQPQHFGDGTRLSIL.